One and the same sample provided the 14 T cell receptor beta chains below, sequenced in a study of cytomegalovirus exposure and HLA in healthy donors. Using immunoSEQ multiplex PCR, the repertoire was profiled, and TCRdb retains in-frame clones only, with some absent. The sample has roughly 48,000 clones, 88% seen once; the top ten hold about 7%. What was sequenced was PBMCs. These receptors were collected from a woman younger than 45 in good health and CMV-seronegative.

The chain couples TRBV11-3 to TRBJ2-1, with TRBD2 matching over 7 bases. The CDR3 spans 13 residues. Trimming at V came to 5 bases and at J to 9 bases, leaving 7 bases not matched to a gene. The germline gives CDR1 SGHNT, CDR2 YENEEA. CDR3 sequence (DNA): TGTGCCAGCAGCCTGGGGGGGGGAGGTGAGCAGTTCTTC. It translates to CASSLGGGGEQFF. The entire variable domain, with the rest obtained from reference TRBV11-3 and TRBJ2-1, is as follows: EAGVVQSPRYKIIEKKQPVAFWCNPISGHNTLYWYLQNLGQGPELLIRYENEEAVDDSQLPKDRFSAERLKGVDSTLKIQPAELGDSAVYLCASSLGGGGEQFFGPGTRLTVL.

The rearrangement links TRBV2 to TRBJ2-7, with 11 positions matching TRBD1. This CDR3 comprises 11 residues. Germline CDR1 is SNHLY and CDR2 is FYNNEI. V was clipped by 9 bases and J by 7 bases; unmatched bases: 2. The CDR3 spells CARGQGAEQYF. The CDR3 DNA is TGTGCCAGAGGACAGGGGGCAGAGCAGTACTTC.

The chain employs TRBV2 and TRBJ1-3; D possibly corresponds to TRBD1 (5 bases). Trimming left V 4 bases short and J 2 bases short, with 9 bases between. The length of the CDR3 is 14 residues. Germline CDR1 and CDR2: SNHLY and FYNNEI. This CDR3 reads CASSGQGAGNTIYF. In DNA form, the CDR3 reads TGTGCCAGCAGTGGGCAGGGCGCTGGAAACACCATATATTTT.

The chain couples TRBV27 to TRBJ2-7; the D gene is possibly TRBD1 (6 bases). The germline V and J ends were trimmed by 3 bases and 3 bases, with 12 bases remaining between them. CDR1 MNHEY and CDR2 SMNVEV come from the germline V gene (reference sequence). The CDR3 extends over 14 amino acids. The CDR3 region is CASSFQGHIYEQYF. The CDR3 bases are TGTGCCAGCAGTTTCCAGGGACACATCTACGAGCAGTACTTC.

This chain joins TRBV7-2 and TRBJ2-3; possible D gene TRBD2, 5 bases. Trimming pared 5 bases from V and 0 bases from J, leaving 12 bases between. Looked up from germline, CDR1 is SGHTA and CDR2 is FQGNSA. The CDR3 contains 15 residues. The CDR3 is CASSRRDLSTDTQYF. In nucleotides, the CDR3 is TGTGCCAGCAGCAGACGGGATCTGAGCACAGATACGCAGTATTTT.

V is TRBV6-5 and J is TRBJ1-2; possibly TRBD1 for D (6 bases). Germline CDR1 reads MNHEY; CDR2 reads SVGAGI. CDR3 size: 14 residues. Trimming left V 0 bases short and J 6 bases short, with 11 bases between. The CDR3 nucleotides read TGTGCCAGCAGTTACTCGGCGGGGGCAGATGGCTACACCTTC. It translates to CASSYSAGADGYTF.

In DNA, the CDR3 is TGTGCCTGGAGTGTACAACACGAGCAGTACTTC. Its translation: CAWSVQHEQYF. This chain links TRBV30 with TRBJ2-7, with no clear D. The CDR3 has 11 amino acids. The germline V gene has CDR1 GTSNPN and CDR2 SVGIG (reference sequence). The germline V and J ends were trimmed by 0 bases and 5 bases, with 5 bases remaining between them.

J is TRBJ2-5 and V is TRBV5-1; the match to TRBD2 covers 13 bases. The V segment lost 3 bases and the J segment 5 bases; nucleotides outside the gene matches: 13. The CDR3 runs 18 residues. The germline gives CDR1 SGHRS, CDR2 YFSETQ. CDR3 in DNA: TGCGCCAGCAGCTATGATTTAAGACTAGCGGGAGGTTCGGAGACCCAGTACTTC. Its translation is CASSYDLRLAGGSETQYF. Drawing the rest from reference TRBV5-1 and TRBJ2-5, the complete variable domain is KAGVTQTPRYLIKTRGQQVTLSCSPISGHRSVSWYQQTPGQGLQFLFEYFSETQRNKGNFPGRFSGRQFSNSRSEMNVSTLELGDSALYLCASSYDLRLAGGSETQYFGPGTRLLVL.

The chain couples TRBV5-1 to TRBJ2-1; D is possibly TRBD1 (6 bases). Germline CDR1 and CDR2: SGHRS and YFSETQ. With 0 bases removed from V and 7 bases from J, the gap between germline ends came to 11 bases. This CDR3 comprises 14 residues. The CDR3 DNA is TGCGCCAGCAGCTTGGCGGGCAGGGGAAATGAGCAGTTCTTC. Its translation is CASSLAGRGNEQFF.

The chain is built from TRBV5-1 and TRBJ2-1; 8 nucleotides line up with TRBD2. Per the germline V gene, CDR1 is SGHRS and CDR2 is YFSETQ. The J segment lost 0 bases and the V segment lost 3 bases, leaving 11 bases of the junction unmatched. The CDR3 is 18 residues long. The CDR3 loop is CASSYLAGRGSSYNEQFF. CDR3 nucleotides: TGCGCCAGCAGCTACTTAGCGGGACGAGGGAGCTCCTACAATGAGCAGTTCTTC.

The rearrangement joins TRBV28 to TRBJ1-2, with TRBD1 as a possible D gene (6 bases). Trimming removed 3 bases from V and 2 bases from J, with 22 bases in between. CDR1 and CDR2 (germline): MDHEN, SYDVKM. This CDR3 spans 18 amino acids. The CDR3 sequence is CASSFVQGDPAGNYGYTF. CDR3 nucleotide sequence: TGTGCCAGCAGTTTCGTACAGGGAGATCCCGCAGGGAACTATGGCTACACCTTC.

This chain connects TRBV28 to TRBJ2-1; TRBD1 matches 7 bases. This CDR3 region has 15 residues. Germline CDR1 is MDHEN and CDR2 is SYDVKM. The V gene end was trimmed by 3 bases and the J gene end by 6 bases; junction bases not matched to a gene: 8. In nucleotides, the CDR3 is TGTGCCAGCAGTTTGATCGGGACAGAGCGCAATGAGCAGTTCTTC. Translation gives CASSLIGTERNEQFF.

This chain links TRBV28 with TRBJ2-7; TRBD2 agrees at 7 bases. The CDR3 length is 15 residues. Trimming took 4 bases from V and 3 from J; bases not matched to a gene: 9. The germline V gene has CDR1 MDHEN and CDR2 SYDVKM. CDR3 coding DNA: TGTGCCAGCAGTTCGCACGACTCTAGCGGCTACGAGCAGTACTTC. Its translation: CASSSHDSSGYEQYF.

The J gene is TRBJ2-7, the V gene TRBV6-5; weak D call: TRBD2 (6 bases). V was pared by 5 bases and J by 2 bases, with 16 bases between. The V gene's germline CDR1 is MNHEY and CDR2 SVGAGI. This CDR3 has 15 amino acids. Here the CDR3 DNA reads TGTGCCAGCAGTAATCCGGGACTCCCACCCTACGAGCAGTACTTC. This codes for CASSNPGLPPYEQYF.